The TCR beta chain described here comes from a study of T cell responses to AZD1222 COVID-19 vaccine. The repertoire was sequenced with immunoSEQ multiplex PCR; TCRdb's copy has only in-frame clones and lacks some. The data hold approximately 110,000 clones, with around 85% observed a single time. The ends lost 6 bases at V and 4 bases at J; junction bases unmatched: 6. This CDR3 comprises 14 residues. The V gene's germline CDR1 is MDHEN and CDR2 SYDVKM. This sequence originates from an adult who received the AZD1222 COVID-19 vaccine. The specimen comprised peripheral blood, sampled 28 days after the second AZD1222 dose. The chain uses TRBV28 and TRBJ1-2; TRBD1 matches 9 bases. CDR3 nucleotide sequence: TGTGCCAGCAGGCCTACAGGGGGCGTCTATGGCTACACCTTC. As protein: CASRPTGGVYGYTF.